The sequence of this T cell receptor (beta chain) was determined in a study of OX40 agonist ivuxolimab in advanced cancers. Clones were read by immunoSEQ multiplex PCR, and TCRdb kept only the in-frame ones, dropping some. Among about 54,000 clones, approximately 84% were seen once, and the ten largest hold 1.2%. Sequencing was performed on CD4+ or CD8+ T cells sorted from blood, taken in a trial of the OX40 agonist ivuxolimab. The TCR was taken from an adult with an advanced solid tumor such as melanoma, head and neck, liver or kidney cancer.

The CDR3 DNA reads TGCGCCAGCAGCCCGGGGACAGCCGAAAACACTGAAGCTTTCTTT. Residues: CASSPGTAENTEAFF. The rearrangement uses TRBV4-3 and TRBJ1-1, with 7 bases lining up with TRBD1. Per the germline V gene, CDR1 is LGHNA and CDR2 is YSLEER. The CDR3 extends over 15 amino acids. V was clipped by 4 bases and J by 2 bases; unmatched bases: 7.